This note documents a single T cell receptor beta chain sequence. Its cognate antigen is unknown. Assay: immunoSEQ multiplex PCR; the TCRdb copy retains only in-frame clones and omits some. The table records tens of thousands of clones, approximately 88% of them present only once. V was pared by 7 bases and J by 8 bases, with 12 bases between. This CDR3 spans 13 amino acids. The germline V gene encodes CDR1 SGHAT and CDR2 FQNNGV. The sample comes from a study of T cell responses to AZD1222 COVID-19 vaccine. Study-level results: No day 14 peak samples; only post-peak repertoires were characterized. Possibly, clonal diversity was underestimated; donors were largely white British and included more females. Baseline testing showed seropositivity in only 6 or 7 AZD1222 recipients. Unmutated regions of variants are reportedly targeted by nearly half of spike-specific TCRs.

This sequence joins TRBV11-2 and TRBJ1-6; D is undetermined. This clonotype was obtained from an adult who received the AZD1222 COVID-19 vaccine. Specimen: peripheral blood, collected 28 days after the second AZD1222 dose. The CDR3: CASTGSFDSPLHF. CDR3 DNA sequence: TGTGCCAGCACTGGCTCATTTGATTCACCCCTCCACTTT.